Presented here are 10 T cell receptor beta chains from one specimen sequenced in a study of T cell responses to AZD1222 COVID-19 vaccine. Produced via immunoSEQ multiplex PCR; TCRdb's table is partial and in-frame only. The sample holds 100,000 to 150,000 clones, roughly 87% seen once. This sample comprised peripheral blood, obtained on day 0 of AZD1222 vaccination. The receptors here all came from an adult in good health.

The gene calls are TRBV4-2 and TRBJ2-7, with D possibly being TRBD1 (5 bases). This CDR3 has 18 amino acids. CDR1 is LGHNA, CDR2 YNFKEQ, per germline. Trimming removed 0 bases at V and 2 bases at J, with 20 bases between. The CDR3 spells CASSQDILGRQSPYEQYF. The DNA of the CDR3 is TGTGCCAGCAGCCAAGATATTCTCGGGCGACAGAGCCCCTACGAGCAGTACTTC.

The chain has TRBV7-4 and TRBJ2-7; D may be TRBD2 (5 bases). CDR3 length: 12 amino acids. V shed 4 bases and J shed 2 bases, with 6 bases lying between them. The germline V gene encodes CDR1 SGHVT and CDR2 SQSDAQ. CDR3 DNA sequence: TGTGCCAGCAGCTCGGGGACCTACGAGCAGTACTTC. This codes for CASSSGTYEQYF.

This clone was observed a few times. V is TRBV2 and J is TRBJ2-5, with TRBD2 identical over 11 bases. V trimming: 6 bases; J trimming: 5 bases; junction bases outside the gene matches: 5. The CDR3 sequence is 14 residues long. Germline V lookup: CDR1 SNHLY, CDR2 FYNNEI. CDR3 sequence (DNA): TGTGCCAGCAGAGGTAGCGGGGGGGCTGAGACCCAGTACTTC. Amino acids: CASRGSGGAETQYF.

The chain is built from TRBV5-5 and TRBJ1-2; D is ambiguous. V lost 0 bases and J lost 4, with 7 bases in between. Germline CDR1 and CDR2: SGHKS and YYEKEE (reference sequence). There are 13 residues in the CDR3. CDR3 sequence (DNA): TGTGCCAGCAGCTTGGAACAGTTCTATGGCTACACCTTC. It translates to CASSLEQFYGYTF.

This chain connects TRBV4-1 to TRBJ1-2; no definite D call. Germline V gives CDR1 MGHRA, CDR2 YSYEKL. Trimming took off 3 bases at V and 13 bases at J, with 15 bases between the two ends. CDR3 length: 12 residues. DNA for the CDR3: TGCGCCAGCAGCCATAGTCAGTATGGGCCCACCTTC. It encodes CASSHSQYGPTF.

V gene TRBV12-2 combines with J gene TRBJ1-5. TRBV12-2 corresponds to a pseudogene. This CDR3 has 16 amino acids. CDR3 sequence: CASRPDGLINNQPQHF. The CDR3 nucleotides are TGTGCAAGTCGACCGGACGGCCTTATTAACAATCAGCCCCAGCATTTT.

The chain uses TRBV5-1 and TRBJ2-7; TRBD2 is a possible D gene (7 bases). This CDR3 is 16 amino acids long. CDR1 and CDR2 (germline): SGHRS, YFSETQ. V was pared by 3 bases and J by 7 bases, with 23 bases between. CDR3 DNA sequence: TGCGCCAGCAGCTCTGGACTAGGACAGTTTTTGTGGGAGCAGTACTTC. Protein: CASSSGLGQFLWEQYF.

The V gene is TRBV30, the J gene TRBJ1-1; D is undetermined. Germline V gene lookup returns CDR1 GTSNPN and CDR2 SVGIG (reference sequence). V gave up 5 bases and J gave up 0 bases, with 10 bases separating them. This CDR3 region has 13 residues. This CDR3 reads CAWGLSMNTEAFF. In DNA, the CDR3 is TGTGCCTGGGGGCTGTCCATGAACACTGAAGCTTTCTTT.

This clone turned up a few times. CDR3 amino acids: CASSQVGGKTDTQYF. The CDR3 DNA follows: TGCGCCAGCAGCCAAGTTGGGGGGAAGACAGATACGCAGTATTTT. This chain uses TRBV4-3 with TRBJ2-3; weak D call: TRBD2 (6 bases). V was trimmed by 1 base and J by 3 bases, leaving 11 bases between them. This CDR3 has 15 amino acids. CDR1 and CDR2 (germline): LGHNA, YSLEER.

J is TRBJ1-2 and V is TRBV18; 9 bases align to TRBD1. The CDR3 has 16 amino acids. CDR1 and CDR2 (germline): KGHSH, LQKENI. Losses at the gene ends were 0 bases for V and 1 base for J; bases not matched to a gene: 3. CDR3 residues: CASSPPGQGRNYGYTF. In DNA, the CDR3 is TGTGCCAGCTCACCACCGGGACAGGGTCGTAACTATGGCTACACCTTC.